This paragraph reports one TCR beta chain. What antigen it recognizes has not been identified. No base quality information exists; no much larger clone differs at one position. These data come from a study of beta chain features in type 1 diabetes (dated by TCRdb to 2016 to 2019). At the level of the whole study: Mean age, gender distribution, total cell number and subset yield were not different between patients and healthy donors. The study compared the TCRB repertoires of sorted circulating CD4+ T cell subsets in recently diagnosed type 1 diabetes patients with those in matched healthy donors. Across all samples, some 100,000,000 sorted cells were examined, and cell number per subset correlated strongly with RNA yield. Whereas all 28 donors provided naive and central memory subsets, regulatory and stem cell-like memory subsets were isolated from just 8 patients and about 8 healthy donors.

Beyond this particular receptor, the publication reports: Patients with type 1 diabetes made fewer insertions and deleted more nucleotides at VDJ recombination sites, implying thymic rearrangement abnormalities. Naive, central memory and regulatory TCRB repertoires appeared to be more similar among patients than among healthy donors. Because cDNA was sequenced instead of genomic DNA, highly expressing activated cells could be over-represented, though the groups showed no difference in activation or CD3 levels. Only small numbers of individuals were included in the HLA sub-analyses, which left unresolved whether HLA type had any influence on TCRB rearrangement. PCR may preferentially amplify shorter templates, but because patient and control samples were amplified and corrected together, any resulting skew would affect both groups equally. A moderate but significant shortening of TCRB CDR3 length was observed in type 1 diabetes patients in all four CD4+ subsets.

All of the isolated RNA was reverse transcribed with the High Capacity cDNA Reverse Transcription Kit, so expressed TCRB transcripts were sequenced. Deep immunoSEQ sequencing was applied to naive, central memory and regulatory T cell samples, giving an average of roughly 3.3 million total reads per sample. After sorted cells were lysed in RLT buffer, RNA was extracted with DNase-treated RNeasy Micro or Mini kits, with the choice depending on cell number. To prevent cross-contamination, each cell subset was processed individually, whereas patient and healthy donor samples were processed jointly. The immunoSEQ multiplex PCR was used to amplify TCRB sequences from cDNA, generating 87-bp fragments that spanned the CDR3 region. The amplicons were sequenced using the Illumina HiSeq platform. Turning to the authors' computational methods: Synthetic template baselines were used to correct PCR bias computationally, reads within Hamming distance 2 were collapsed, and singletons that could not be merged were discarded. By aligning reads against IMGT, V, D and J genes, CDR3 length, and insertions or deletions at six rearrangement sites were assigned. Within each subset, clonotype counts were normalized to sorted cell number, and only after that were true diversity and Gini coefficients computed with the tcR R package. Repertoire sharing was quantified using the overlap coefficient calculated on TCRB nucleotide sequences. Out-of-frame TCRB sequences from naive cells were analyzed to stand in for the pre-selection repertoire. The source is immuneACCESS, and TCRdb retained only in-frame sequences with V and J called. Part of the clones is not carried over; for the studies checked, unresolved V genes explain less than half of this, and the remainder is unexplained. V, J and clone size are taken as reported in that table, and D and trimming were inferred from the DNA itself. The sample contains under 400,000 clones, roughly an eighth of them found a single time. The ten largest clones represent about 0.01% of the sample.

Each donor gave one peripheral blood draw, averaging approximately 0.11 L, which was collected into heparinised tubes. A BD FACSAria II and a panel including CD45RO, CCR7, CD25, CD127, CD95 and CD27 were used to sort naive, central memory, regulatory and stem cell-like memory CD4+ T cells. Purity was above 98% for every sorted population. PBMCs were isolated immediately by Lymphoprep density gradient centrifugation and stained directly without culture. Samples were stained and sorted in pairs, with one healthy donor and one patient per experiment, so that batch effects were minimized. The CDR3 runs 16 residues from the cysteine to the phenylalanine. Only the CDR3 DNA stays, 48 bases, in frame from base 1. For CDR1 and CDR2, the germline V gene lists SGDLS and YYNGEE. V loses 4 bases, J loses 6 bases, and the germline ends lie 19 bases apart.

This sequence originates from a woman in her late teens or twenties with type 1 diabetes. Input material: naive CD4+ T cells from blood. Sample cell subset or site, as interpreted from the label and publication: true naive CD4+ T cells. The sequence joins TRBV9 to TRBJ2-2; tentative D gene TRBD2, with 7 bases matching. The base sequence is TGTGCCAGCAGCCCCAGTAGGGGGAGGGCAGCCGGGGAGCTGTTTTTT. Translation gives CASSPSRGRAAGELFF.